The 3 T cell receptor beta chains below were found in one sample sequenced in a study of shared clonotypes between healthy human individuals. Clones were sequenced by immunoSEQ multiplex PCR, and TCRdb holds only the in-frame ones, with some missing. The profile shows millions of clones, roughly 93% of them singletons. Source material: naive CD4+ T cells from PBMCs. As for subset: CD45RA+ positively selected. These TCRs come from a man younger than 30 in good health. Some clones in this sample may be carry-over from other donors' samples.

The rearrangement joins TRBV28 to TRBJ2-5, with 12 positions matching TRBD1. The CDR3 runs 17 residues. Trimming removed 5 bases from V and 5 bases from J; junction bases left unmatched: 12. Germline CDR1 is MDHEN and CDR2 is SYDVKM. DNA of the CDR3: TGTGCCAGCAGTCCGTCTCCGGGACAGGGGGCGCGGGAGACCCAGTACTTC. Translating it yields CASSPSPGQGARETQYF.

The chain uses TRBV5-1 and TRBJ2-5; 9 nucleotides match TRBD2. V lost 0 bases, J lost 5 bases, and 5 bases stayed unmatched. The V gene's germline CDR1 is SGHRS and CDR2 YFSETQ. The CDR3 runs 15 residues. This CDR3 reads CASSLGSGSAETQYF. The CDR3 region has the DNA TGCGCCAGCAGCTTGGGTAGCGGGAGTGCGGAGACCCAGTACTTC.

The chain has TRBV29-1 and TRBJ2-1; 13 bases fit TRBD2. This CDR3 has 14 residues. The junction had 3 bases not matched to a gene; V was cut back by 3 bases and J by 7 bases. Germline CDR1 SQVTM, CDR2 ANQGSEA. CDR3 sequence: CSVDGLAGENEQFF. In nucleotides, the CDR3 is TGCAGCGTTGACGGACTAGCGGGAGAAAATGAGCAGTTCTTC.